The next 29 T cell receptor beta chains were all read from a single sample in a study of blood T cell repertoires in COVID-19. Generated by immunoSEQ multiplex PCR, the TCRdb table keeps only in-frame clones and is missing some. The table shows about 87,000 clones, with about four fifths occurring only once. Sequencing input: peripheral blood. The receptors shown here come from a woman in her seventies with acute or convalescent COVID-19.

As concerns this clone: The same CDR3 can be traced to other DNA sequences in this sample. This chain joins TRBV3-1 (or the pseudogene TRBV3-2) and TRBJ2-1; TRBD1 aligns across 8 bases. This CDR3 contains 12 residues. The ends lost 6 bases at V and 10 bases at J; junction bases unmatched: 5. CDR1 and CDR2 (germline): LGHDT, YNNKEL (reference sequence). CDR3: CASRDRDREQFF. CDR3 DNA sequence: TGTGCCAGCAGGGACAGGGACCGCGAGCAGTTCTTC.

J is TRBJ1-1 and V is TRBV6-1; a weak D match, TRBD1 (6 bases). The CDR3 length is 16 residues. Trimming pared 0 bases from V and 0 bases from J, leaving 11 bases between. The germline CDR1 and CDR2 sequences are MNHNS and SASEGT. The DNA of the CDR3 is TGTGCCAGCAGTGAAGCGTTTGGGGGCTTGAACACTGAAGCTTTCTTT. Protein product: CASSEAFGGLNTEAFF.

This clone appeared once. The CDR3 bases are TGCAGCGGTTATAACACCGGTGGGGGCGGAGAGACCCAGTACTTC. It specifies CSGYNTGGGGETQYF. The chain employs TRBV29-1 and TRBJ2-5; D possibly corresponds to TRBD1 (6 bases). The V gene's germline CDR1 is SQVTM and CDR2 ANQGSEA. Trimming took 7 bases from V and 4 from J, leaving 22 bases between them. This CDR3 is 15 amino acids long. Full variable domain (outside the CDR3, taken from reference TRBV29-1 and TRBJ2-5): SAVISQKPSRDICQRGTSLTIQCQVDSQVTMMFWYRQQPGQSLTLIATANQGSEATYESGFVIDKFPISRPNLTFSTLTVSNMSPEDSSIYLCSGYNTGGGGETQYFGPGTRLLVL.

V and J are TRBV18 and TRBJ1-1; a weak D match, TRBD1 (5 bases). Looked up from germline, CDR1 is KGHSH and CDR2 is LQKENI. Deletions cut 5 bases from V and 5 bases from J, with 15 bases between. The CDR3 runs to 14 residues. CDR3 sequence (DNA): TGTGCCAGCTCAGTAGGAGGAGGGGTTACTGAAGCTTTCTTT. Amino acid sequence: CASSVGGGVTEAFF.

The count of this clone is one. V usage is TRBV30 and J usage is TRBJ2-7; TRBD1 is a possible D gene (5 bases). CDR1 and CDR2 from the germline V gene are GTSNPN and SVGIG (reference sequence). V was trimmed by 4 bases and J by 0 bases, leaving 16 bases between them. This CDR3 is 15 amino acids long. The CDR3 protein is CAWTHGATRSYEQYF. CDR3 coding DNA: TGTGCCTGGACCCATGGGGCCACTCGCTCCTACGAGCAGTACTTC.

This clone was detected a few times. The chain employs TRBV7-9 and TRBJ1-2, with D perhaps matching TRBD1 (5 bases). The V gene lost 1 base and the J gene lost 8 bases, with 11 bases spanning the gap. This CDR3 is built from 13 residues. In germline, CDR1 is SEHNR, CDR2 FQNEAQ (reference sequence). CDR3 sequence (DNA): TGTGCCAGCAGCTTAGATGGGGGGGAAGGCTACACCTTC. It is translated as CASSLDGGEGYTF.

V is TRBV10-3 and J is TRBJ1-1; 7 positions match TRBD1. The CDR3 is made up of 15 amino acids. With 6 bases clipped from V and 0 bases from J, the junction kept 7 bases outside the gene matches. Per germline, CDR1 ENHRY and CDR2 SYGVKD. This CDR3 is CAISRQGTMNTEAFF. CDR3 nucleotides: TGTGCCATCAGCCGACAGGGTACCATGAACACTGAAGCTTTCTTT.

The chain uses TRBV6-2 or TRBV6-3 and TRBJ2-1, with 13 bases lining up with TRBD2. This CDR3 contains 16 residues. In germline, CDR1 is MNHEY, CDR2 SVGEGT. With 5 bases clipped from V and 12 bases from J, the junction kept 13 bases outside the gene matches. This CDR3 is CASSDHGTSGAVGQFF. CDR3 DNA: TGTGCCAGCAGTGATCACGGGACTAGCGGGGCGGTTGGGCAGTTCTTC.

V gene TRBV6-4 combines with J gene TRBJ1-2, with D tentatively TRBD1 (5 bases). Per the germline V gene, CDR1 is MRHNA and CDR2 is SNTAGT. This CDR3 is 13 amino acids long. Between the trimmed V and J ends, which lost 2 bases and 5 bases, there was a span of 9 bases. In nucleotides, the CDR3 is TGTGCCAGCAGTGACGCGGCAGGGTATGGCTACACCTTC. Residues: CASSDAAGYGYTF.

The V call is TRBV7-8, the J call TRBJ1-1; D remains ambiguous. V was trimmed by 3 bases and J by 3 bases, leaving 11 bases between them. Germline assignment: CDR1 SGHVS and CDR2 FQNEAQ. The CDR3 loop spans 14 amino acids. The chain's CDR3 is CASSLGSSYTEAFF. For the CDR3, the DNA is TGTGCCAGCAGCTTGGGCTCATCCTACACTGAAGCTTTCTTT.

The CDR3 DNA sequence: TGTGCCAGTAGGCCCGACATTGAGCAGTTCTTC. This codes for CASRPDIEQFF. V usage is TRBV19 and J usage is TRBJ2-1; D is unclear. The V gene's germline CDR1 is LNHDA and CDR2 SQIVND (reference sequence). The CDR3 has 11 amino acids. The V end was cut by 6 bases, the J end by 9 bases, with 9 bases between.

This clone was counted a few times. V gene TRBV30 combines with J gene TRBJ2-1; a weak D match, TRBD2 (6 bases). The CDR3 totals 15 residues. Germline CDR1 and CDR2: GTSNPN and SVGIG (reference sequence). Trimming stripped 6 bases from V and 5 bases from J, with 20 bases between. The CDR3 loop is CACPLVRGIDNEQFF. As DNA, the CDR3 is TGTGCCTGCCCCCTGGTACGGGGGATAGACAATGAGCAGTTCTTC.

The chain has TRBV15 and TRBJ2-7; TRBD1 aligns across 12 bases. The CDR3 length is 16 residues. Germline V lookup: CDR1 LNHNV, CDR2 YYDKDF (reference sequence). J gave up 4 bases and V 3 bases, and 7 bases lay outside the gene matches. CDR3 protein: CATSSSGTGGSYEQYF. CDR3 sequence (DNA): TGTGCCACCAGCAGTTCCGGGACAGGGGGCTCTTACGAGCAGTACTTC.

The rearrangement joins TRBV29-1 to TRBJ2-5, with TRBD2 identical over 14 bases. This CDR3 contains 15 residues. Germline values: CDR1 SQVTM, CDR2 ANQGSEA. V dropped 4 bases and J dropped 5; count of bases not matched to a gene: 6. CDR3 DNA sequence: TGCAGCGTTGGCCGACTAGCGGGGGGGCCCGAGACCCAGTACTTC. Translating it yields CSVGRLAGGPETQYF.

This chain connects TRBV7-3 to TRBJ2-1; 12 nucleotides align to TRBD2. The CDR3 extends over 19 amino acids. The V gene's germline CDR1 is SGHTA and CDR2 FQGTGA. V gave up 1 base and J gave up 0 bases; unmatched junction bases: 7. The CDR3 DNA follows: TGTGCCAGCAGCTTAAGCCTAGCGGGGGGGCTTAGCTCCTACAATGAGCAGTTCTTC. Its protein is CASSLSLAGGLSSYNEQFF. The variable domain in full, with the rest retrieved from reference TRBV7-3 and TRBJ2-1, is GAGVSQTPSNKVTEKGKYVELRCDPISGHTALYWYRQSLGQGPEFLIYFQGTGAADDSGLPNDRFFAVRPEGSVSTLKIQRTERGDSAVYLCASSLSLAGGLSSYNEQFFGPGTRLTVL.

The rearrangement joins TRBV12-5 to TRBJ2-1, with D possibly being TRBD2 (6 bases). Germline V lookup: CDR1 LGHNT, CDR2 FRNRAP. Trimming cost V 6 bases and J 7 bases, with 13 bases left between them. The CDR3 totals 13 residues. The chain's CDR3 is CASGLTSLNEQFF. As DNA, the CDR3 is TGTGCTAGTGGCCTGACTAGTTTAAATGAGCAGTTCTTC. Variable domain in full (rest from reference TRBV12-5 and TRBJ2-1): DARVTQTPRHKVTEMGQEVTMRCQPILGHNTVFWYRQTMMQGLELLAYFRNRAPLDDSGMPKDRFSAEMPDATLATLKIQPSEPRDSAVYFCASGLTSLNEQFFGPGTRLTVL.

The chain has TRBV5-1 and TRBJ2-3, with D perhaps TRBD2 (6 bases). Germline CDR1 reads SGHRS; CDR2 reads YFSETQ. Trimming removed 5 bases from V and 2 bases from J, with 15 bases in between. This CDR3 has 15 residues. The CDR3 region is CASRREGLLTDTQYF. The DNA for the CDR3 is TGCGCCAGCAGGAGAGAGGGACTTCTCACAGATACGCAGTATTTT.

The CDR3 is CASSRQTGETYEQYF. For the CDR3, the DNA is TGCGCCAGCAGCAGACAGACAGGGGAAACCTACGAGCAGTACTTC. The rearrangement links TRBV5-1 to TRBJ2-7, with 8 nucleotides matching TRBD1. The CDR3 has 15 amino acids. The J segment lost 2 bases and the V segment lost 4 bases, leaving 8 bases of the junction unmatched. Germline values: CDR1 SGHRS, CDR2 YFSETQ.

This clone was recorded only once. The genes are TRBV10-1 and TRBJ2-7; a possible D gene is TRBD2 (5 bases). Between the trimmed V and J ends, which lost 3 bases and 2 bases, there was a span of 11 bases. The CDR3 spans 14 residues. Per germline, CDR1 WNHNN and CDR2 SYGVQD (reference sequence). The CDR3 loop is CASSDSGYPYEQYF. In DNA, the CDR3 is TGCGCCAGCAGTGATTCGGGGTATCCCTACGAGCAGTACTTC.

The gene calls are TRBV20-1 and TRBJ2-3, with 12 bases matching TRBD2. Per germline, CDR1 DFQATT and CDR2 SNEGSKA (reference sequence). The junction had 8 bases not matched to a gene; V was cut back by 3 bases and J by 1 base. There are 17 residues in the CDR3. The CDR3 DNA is TGCAGTGCTAGTGGGCCGGGACTAGCGGGCGGCACAGATACGCAGTATTTT. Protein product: CSASGPGLAGGTDTQYF.

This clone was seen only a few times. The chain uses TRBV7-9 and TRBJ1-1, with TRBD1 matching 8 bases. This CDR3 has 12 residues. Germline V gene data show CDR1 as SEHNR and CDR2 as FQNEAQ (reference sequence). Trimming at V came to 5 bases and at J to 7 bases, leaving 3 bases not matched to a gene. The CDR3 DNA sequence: TGTGCCAGCAGCATCGGACAGGGTGAAGCTTTCTTT. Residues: CASSIGQGEAFF.

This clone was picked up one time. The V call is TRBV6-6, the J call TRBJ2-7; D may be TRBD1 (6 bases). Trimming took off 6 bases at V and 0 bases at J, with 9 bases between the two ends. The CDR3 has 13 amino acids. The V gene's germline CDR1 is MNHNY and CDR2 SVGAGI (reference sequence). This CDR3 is CASSLTGSYEQYF. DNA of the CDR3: TGTGCCAGCAGCTTGACAGGCTCCTACGAGCAGTACTTC.

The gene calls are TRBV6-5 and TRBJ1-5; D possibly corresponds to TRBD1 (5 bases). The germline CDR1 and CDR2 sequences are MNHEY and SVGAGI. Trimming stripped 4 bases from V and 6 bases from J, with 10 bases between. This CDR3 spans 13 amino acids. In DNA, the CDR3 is TGTGCCAGCAGTTCAGGGTCCAGTCAGCCCCAGCATTTT. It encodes CASSSGSSQPQHF.

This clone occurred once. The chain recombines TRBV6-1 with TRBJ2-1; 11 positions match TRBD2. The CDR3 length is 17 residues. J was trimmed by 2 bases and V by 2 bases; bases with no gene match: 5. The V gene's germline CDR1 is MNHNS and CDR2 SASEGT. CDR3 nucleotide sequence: TGTGCCAGCAGTGAAATTAGCGGGGGGGCGACCTACAATGAGCAGTTCTTC. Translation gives CASSEISGGATYNEQFF.

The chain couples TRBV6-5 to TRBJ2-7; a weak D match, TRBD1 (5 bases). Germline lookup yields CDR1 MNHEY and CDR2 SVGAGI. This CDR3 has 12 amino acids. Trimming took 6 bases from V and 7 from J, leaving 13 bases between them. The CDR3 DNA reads TGTGCCAGCAGGAAGGGGTCTAATGAGCAGTACTTC. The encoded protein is CASRKGSNEQYF.

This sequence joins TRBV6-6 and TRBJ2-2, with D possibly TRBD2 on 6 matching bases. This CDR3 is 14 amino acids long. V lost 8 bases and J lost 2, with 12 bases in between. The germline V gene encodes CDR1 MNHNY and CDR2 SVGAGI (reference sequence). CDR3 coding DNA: TGTGCCAGCGGTAGCGGCGATAACACCGGGGAGCTGTTTTTT. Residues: CASGSGDNTGELFF.

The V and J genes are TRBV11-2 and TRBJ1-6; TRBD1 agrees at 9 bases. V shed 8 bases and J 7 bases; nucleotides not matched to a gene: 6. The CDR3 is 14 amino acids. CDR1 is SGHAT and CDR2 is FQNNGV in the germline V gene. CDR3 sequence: CASASGTGNSPLHF. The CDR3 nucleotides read TGTGCCAGCGCGTCCGGGACAGGGAATTCACCCCTCCACTTT.

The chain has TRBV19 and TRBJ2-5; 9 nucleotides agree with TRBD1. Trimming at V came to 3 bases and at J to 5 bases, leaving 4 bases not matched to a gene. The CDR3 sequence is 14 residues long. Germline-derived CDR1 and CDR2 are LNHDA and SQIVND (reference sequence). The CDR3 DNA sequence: TGTGCCAGTAGTATTAGGGACAGGGACGAGACCCAGTACTTC. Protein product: CASSIRDRDETQYF.

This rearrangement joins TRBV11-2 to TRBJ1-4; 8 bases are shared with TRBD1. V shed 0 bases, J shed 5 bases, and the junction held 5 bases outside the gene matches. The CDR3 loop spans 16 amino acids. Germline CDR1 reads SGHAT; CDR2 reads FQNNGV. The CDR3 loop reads CASSLDQGALNEKLFF. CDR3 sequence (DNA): TGTGCCAGCAGCTTAGATCAGGGGGCGCTGAATGAAAAACTGTTTTTT.